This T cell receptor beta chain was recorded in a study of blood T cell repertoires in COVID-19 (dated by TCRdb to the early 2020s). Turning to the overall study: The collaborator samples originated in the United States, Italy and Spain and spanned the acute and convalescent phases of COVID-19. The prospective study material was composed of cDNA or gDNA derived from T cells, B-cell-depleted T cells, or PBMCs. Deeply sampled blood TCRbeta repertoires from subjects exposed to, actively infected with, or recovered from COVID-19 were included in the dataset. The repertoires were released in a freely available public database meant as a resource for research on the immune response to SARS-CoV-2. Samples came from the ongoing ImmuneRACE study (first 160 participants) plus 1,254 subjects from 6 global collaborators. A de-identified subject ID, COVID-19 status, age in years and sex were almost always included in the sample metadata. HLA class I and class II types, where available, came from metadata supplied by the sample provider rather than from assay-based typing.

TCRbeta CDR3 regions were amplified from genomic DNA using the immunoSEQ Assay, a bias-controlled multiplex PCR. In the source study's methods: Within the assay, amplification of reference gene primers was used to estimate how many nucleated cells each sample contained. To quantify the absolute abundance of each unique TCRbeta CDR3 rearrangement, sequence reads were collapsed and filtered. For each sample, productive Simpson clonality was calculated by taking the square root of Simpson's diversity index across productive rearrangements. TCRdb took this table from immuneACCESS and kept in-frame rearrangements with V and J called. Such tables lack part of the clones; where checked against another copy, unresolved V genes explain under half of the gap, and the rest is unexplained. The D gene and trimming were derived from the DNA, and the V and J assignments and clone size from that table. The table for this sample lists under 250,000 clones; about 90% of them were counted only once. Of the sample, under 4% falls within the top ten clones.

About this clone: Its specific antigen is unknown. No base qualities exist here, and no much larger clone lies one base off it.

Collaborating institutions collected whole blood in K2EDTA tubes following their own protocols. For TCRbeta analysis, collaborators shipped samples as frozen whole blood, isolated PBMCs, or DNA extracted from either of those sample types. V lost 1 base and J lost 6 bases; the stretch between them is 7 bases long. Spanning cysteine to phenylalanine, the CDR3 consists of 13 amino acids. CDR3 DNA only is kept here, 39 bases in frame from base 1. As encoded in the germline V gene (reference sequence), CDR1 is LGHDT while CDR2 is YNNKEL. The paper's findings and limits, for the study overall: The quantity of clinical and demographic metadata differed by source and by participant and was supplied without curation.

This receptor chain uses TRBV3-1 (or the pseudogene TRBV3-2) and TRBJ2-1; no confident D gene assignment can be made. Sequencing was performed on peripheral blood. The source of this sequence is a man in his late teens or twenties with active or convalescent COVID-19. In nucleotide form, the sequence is TGTGCCAGCAGCCAAGCGCGCCTCAATGAGCAGTTCTTC. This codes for CASSQARLNEQFF.